The present entry profiles one T cell receptor beta chain with its context. This entry belongs to a study of blood T cell repertoires in COVID-19. Whole-study context: Samples representing acute and convalescent COVID-19 were sourced from the United States, Italy and Spain.

V was pared by 5 bases and J by 5 bases, with 13 bases between. The germline CDR1 and CDR2 sequences are LNHDA and SQIVND (reference sequence). CDR3 length: 14 residues. As handled by the study authors: Reference gene primer amplification gave nucleated cell count estimates. Profiling relied on immunoSEQ multiplex PCR, and the TCRdb table lists in-frame clones only, not all of them. From that table come the V and J calls and clone size; the DNA was used to work out D and trimming. The repertoire holds 210,000 or so clones, 70% to 90% seen once, with 5.5% to 7% in the top ten. The rearrangement joins TRBV19 to TRBJ2-1; D perhaps matches TRBD1 (6 bases). The sample taken for sequencing was peripheral blood. This sequence originates from a woman in her thirties or forties who had recovered from COVID-19. The chain's CDR3 is CASSPRQVDNEQFF. Written as DNA, the CDR3 is TGTGCCAGTAGTCCCCGACAGGTAGACAATGAGCAGTTCTTC.